This TCR beta chain was observed in a study of a mutant IDH1 vaccine in newly diagnosed glioma. Across the whole study: Vaccination was launched 4-6 weeks after radiotherapy alone, or with temozolomide cycles. Standard pretreatment was either radiotherapy, temozolomide, or, for most, radiochemotherapy with temozolomide. Study-level points and caveats: Changes to the top peripheral T cell clonotypes appeared unrelated to pseudoprogression. Among patients, about 94% showed immune responses induced by the vaccine.

Notes on this clone: Its antigen is not known.

Sample time point: week 23, last vaccination. It was 300 ug of mutant IDH1 20-mer peptide that made up each vaccine dose, given with topical imiquimod. Repertoires were generated with immunoSEQ multiplex PCR, while TCRdb's copy carries only in-frame clones and drops some. In the table there are approximately 30,000 clones, around 84% of which are singletons. Germline CDR1 reads MNHEY; CDR2 reads SMNVEV (reference sequence). Trimming took 2 bases from V and 2 from J, leaving 15 bases between them. The CDR3 runs 16 residues. The source material was PBMCs, sampled from a glioma patient whose treatment included an IDH1 peptide vaccine. This sequence originates from a woman aged 30 to 39 with glioma. This chain uses TRBV27 with TRBJ1-1; perhaps TRBD1 as D (6 bases). Written as DNA, the CDR3 is TGTGCCAGCAGTTTACCTTCAGGGACACCTAACACTGAAGCTTTCTTT. This codes for CASSLPSGTPNTEAFF.